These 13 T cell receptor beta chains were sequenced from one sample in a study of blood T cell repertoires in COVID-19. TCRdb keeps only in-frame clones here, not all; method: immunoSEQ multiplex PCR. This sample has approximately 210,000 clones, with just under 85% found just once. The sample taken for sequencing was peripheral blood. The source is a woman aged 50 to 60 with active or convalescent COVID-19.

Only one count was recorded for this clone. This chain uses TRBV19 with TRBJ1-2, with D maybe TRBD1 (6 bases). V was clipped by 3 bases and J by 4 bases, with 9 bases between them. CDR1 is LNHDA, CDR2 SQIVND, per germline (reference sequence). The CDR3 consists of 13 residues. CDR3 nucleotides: TGTGCCAGTAGTATCGGACAGTCCTATGGCTACACCTTC. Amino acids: CASSIGQSYGYTF.

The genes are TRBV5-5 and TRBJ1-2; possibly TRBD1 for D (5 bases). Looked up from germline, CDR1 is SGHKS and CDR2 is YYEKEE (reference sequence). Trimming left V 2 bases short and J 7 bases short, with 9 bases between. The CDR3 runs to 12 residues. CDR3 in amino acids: CASSFQGPGYTF. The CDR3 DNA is TGTGCCAGCAGCTTCCAGGGCCCTGGCTACACCTTC.

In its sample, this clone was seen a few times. The CDR3 spells CASSIMTSGGAGEQFF. The DNA for the CDR3 is TGCGCCAGCAGCATCATGACTAGCGGGGGGGCCGGTGAGCAGTTCTTC. The chain recombines TRBV5-1 with TRBJ2-1, with 14 bases aligning to TRBD2. Germline CDR1 and CDR2: SGHRS and YFSETQ. Unmatched junction bases numbered 9, after V lost 4 bases and J lost 9 bases. This CDR3 contains 16 residues.

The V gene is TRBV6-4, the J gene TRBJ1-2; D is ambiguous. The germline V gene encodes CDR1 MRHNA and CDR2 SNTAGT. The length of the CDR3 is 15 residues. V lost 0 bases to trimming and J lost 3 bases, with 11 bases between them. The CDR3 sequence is CASSDSWQRDYGYTF. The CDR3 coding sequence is TGTGCCAGCAGTGACTCTTGGCAGAGGGACTATGGCTACACCTTC.

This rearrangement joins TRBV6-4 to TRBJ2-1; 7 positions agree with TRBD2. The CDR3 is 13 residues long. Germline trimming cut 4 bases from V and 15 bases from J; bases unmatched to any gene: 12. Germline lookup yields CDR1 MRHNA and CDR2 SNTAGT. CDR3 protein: CASSGTSGTILFF. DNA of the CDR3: TGTGCCAGCAGTGGCACATCCGGGACTATTTTGTTCTTC.

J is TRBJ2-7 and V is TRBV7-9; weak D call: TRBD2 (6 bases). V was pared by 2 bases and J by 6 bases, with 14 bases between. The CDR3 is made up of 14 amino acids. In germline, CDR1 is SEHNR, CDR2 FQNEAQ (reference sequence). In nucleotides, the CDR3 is TGTGCCAGCAGCTTATTGGGAGGATCTGCCGAGCAGTACTTC. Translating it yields CASSLLGGSAEQYF.

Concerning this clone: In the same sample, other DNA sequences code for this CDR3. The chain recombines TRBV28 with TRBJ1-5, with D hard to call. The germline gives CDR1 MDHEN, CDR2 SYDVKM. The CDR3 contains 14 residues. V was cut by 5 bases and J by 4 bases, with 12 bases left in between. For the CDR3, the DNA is TGTGCCAGCAGTCCCCGCAGCGGTAATCAGCCCCAGCATTTT. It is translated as CASSPRSGNQPQHF.

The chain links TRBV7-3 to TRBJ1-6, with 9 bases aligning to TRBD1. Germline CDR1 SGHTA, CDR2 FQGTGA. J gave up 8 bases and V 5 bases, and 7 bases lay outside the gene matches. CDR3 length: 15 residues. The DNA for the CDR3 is TGTGCCAGCAGCCTTCTGGACAGGGGCCATTCACCCCTCCACTTT. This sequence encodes CASSLLDRGHSPLHF.

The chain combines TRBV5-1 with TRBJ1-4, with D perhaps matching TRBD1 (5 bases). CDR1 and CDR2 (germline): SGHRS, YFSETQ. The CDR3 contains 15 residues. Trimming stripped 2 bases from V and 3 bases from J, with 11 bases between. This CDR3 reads CASSLPEGPNEKLFF. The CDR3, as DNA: TGCGCCAGCAGCTTACCGGAGGGACCTAATGAAAAACTGTTTTTT.

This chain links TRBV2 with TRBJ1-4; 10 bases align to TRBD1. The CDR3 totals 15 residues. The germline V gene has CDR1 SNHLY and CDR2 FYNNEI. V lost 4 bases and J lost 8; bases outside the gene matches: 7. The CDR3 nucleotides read TGTGCCAGCAGTGGAGACAGGGGGCCGGGAGAAAAACTGTTTTTT. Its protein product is CASSGDRGPGEKLFF.

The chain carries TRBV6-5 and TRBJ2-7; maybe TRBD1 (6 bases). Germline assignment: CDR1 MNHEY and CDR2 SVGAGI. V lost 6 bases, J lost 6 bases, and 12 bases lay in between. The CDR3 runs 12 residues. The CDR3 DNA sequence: TGTGCCAGCAGGAACAGGGCGCTCGAGCAGTACGTC. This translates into CASRNRALEQYV.

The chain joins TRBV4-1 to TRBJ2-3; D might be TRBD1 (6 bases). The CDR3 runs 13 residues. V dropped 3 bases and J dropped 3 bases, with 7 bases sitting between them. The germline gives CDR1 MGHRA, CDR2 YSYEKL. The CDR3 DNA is TGCGCCAGCAGCCAGACAGGAACAGATACGCAGTATTTT. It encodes CASSQTGTDTQYF.

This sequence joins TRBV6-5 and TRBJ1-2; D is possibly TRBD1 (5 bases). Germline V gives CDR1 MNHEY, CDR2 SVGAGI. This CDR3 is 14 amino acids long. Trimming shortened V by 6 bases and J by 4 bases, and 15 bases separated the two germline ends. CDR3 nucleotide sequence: TGTGCCAGCAGGTGGGGACGCGGGGGCTATGGCTACACCTTC. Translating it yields CASRWGRGGYGYTF.